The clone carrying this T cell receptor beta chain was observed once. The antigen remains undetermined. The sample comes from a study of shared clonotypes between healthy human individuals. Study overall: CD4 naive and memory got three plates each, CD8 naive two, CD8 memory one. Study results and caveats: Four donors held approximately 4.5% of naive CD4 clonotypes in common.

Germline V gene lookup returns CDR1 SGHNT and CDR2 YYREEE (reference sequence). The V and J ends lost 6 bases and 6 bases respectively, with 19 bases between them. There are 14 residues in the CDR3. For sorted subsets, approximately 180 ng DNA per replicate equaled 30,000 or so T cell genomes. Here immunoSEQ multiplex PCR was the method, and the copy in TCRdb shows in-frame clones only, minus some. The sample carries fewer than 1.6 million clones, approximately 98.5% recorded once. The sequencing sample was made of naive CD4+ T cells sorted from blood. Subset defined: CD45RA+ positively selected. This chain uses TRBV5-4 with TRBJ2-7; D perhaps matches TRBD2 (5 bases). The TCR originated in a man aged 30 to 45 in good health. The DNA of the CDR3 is TGTGCCAGCACGCAATCGGGGAGCCCCTCCGAGCAGTACTTC. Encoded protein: CASTQSGSPSEQYF.